This entry concerns a single T cell receptor (beta chain). The data derive from a study of blood T cell repertoires in COVID-19. Germline V gene sequence: CDR1 SGHDN, CDR2 FVKESK. V lost 0 bases and J 0 bases, leaving 9 bases between the germline ends. The CDR3 consists of 16 residues. Profiled with immunoSEQ multiplex PCR; TCRdb holds only in-frame clones, not every one. The table lists 200,000 to 250,000 clones, around 82% of them singletons, with less than 3.5% in the top ten. Sequencing was done on a sample of peripheral blood. The origin of this receptor is a man aged 50-60 years with active or convalescent COVID-19. The J gene is TRBJ1-3, the V gene TRBV14; D remains ambiguous. CDR3 in DNA: TGTGCCAGCAGCCAAGATTATTCGGGCTCTGGAAACACCATATATTTT. Amino acids: CASSQDYSGSGNTIYF.